This TCR beta chain was sequenced during a study of T cell changes during pregnancy in multiple sclerosis. The CDR3 contains 14 residues. The trim removed 5 bases at V and 1 base at J, leaving 4 bases unmatched. Germline V lookup: CDR1 SGHTA, CDR2 FQGTGA. Libraries were prepared by immunoSEQ multiplex PCR; TCRdb keeps only in-frame clonotypes and omits some of them. The table has 55,000 or so clones, 80% to 95% seen once. The J gene is TRBJ1-1, the V gene TRBV7-3; the match to TRBD1 covers 7 bases. The specimen was CD4+ T cells from peripheral blood mononuclear cells, collected after pregnancy. The clonotype was recovered from a female donor in good health, enrolled as a control in a pregnancy study. The CDR3 coding sequence is TGTGCCAGCAGCCCCGGGACAGCGAACACTGAAGCTTTCTTT. Translation: CASSPGTANTEAFF. The whole variable domain, remainder taken from reference TRBV7-3 and TRBJ1-1, is GAGVSQTPSNKVTEKGKYVELRCDPISGHTALYWYRQSLGQGPEFLIYFQGTGAADDSGLPNDRFFAVRPEGSVSTLKIQRTERGDSAVYLCASSPGTANTEAFFGQGTRLTVV.